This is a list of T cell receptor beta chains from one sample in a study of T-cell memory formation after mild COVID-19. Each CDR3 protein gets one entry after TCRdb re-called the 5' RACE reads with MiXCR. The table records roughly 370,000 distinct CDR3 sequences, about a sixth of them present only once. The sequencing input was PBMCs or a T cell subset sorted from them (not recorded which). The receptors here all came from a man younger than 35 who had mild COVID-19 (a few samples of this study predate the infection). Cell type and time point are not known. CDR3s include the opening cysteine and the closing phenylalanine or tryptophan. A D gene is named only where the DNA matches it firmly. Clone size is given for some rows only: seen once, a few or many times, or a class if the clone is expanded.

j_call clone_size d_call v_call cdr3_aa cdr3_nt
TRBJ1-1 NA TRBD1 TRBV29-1 CSVDRGTEAFF TGCAGCGTGGACAGGGGGACTGAAGCTTTCTTT
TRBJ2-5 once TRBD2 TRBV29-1 CSVEATSGGGTQYF TGCAGCGTTGAAGCGACTAGCGGGGGAGGGACCCAGTACTTC
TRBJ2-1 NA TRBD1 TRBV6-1 CASSPRQGAAPNEQFF TGTGCCAGCAGTCCCCGACAGGGGGCGGCCCCCAATGAGCAGTTCTTC
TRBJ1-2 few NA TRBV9 CASSVADYGYTF TGTGCCAGCAGCGTAGCAGACTATGGCTACACCTTC
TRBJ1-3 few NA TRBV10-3 CAISESTAGNTIYF TGTGCCATCAGTGAGTCAACCGCTGGAAACACCATATATTTT
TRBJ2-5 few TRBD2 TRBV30 CAWSGGHQETQYF TGTGCCTGGTCGGGGGGGCACCAAGAGACCCAGTACTTC
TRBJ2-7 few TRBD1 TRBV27 CASSLLRTGPRNEQYF TGTGCCAGCAGTTTATTGAGGACAGGCCCTCGGAACGAGCAGTACTTC
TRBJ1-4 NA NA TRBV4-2 CASSHWGGSNEKLFF TGTGCCAGCAGCCACTGGGGGGGTTCTAATGAAAAACTGTTTTTT
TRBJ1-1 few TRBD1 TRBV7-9 CASSLKGANTEAFF TGTGCCAGCAGCTTAAAGGGGGCGAACACTGAAGCTTTCTTT
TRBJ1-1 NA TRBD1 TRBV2 CASGTGGVTEAFF TGTGCCAGCGGAACAGGGGGGGTCACTGAAGCTTTCTTT
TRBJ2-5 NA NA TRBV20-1 CSRTNGANQETQYF TGCAGTCGCACGAATGGGGCTAATCAAGAGACCCAGTACTTC
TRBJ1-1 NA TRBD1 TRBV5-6 CASSLIGTGSVLNTEAFF TGTGCCAGCAGCTTGATTGGGACAGGGAGTGTATTGAACACTGAAGCTTTCTTT
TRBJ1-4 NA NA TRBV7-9 CASSSVGEKLFF TGTGCCAGCAGCTCCGTCGGAGAAAAACTGTTTTTT
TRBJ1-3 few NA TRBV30 CAWGSLSGNTIYF TGTGCCTGGGGATCGCTCTCTGGAAACACCATATATTTT
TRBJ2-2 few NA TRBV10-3 CAISGDTGELFF TGTGCCATCAGTGGGGACACCGGGGAGCTGTTTTTT
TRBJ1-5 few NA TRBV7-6 CASSAPEGPQHF TGTGCCAGCAGCGCACCCGAGGGGCCCCAGCATTTT
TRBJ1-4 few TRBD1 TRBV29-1 CSVGTPRGEKLFF TGCAGCGTGGGGACTCCCAGGGGGGAAAAACTGTTTTTT
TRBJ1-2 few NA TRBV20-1 CSARSFYGYTF TGCAGTGCTAGGTCCTTTTATGGCTACACCTTC
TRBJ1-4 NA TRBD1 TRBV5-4 CASSLPGGKAGKLFF TGTGCCAGCAGCTTACCAGGGGGCAAAGCTGGAAAACTGTTTTTT
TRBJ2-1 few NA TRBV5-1 CASSLEWAGQSSYNEQFF TGCGCCAGCAGCTTGGAATGGGCGGGGCAGAGCTCCTACAATGAGCAGTTCTTC
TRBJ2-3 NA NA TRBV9 CASSVERGSRDTQYF TGTGCCAGCAGCGTAGAACGGGGTAGTAGAGATACGCAGTATTTT
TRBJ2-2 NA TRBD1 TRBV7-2 CASSSPQSGQGAPGELFF TGTGCCAGCAGCTCTCCACAGAGCGGACAGGGGGCCCCCGGGGAGCTGTTTTTT
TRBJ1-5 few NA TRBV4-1 CASSQEGMGQPQHF TGCGCCAGCAGCCAAGAGGGAATGGGGCAGCCCCAGCATTTT
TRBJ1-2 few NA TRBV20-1 CSAARAQW TGCAGTGCCGCGAGGGCTCAGTGG
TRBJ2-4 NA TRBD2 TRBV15 CATSRGGGDIQYF TGTGCCACCAGCAGAGGGGGAGGGGACATTCAGTACTTC
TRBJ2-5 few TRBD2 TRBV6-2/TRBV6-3 CASSYRAGIQETQYF TGTGCCAGCAGTTACCGAGCGGGGATACAAGAGACCCAGTACTTC
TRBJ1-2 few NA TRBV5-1 CASSPGSVQGHGYTF TGCGCCAGCAGCCCCGGGTCAGTACAGGGCCACGGCTACACCTTC
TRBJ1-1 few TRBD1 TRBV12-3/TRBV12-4 CASSLQGRSTEAFF TGTGCCAGCAGTCTACAGGGGAGAAGCACTGAAGCTTTCTTT
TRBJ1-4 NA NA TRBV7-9 CASRHQQSVGEKLFF TGTGCCAGCAGGCATCAACAGTCTGTGGGTGAAAAACTGTTTTTT
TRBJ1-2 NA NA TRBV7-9 CASSLAEGSCGYTF TGTGCCAGCAGCTTAGCCGAGGGGAGCTGTGGCTACACCTTC
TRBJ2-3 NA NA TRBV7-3 CASSLTFKDTQYF TGTGCCAGCAGCTTAACATTTAAAGATACGCAGTATTTT
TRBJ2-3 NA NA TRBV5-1 CASSFQAASTDTQYF TGCGCCAGCAGCTTTCAAGCGGCTAGCACAGATACGCAGTATTTT
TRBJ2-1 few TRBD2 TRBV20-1 CSASSSGGANEQFF TGCAGTGCTAGTAGTAGCGGGGGGGCTAATGAGCAGTTCTTC
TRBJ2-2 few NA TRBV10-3 CAISVLWQGSGELFF TGTGCCATCAGTGTTCTATGGCAGGGGTCCGGGGAGCTGTTTTTT
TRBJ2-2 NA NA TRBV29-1 CSVEEDNTGELFF TGCAGCGTTGAAGAAGATAACACCGGGGAGCTGTTTTTT
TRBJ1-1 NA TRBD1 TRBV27 CASSVRDRSTEAFF TGTGCCAGCAGTGTAAGGGACAGGAGCACTGAAGCTTTCTTT
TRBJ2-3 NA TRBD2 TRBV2 CASKEAGGPIDTQYF TGTGCCAGCAAGGAGGCGGGGGGGCCGATAGATACGCAGTATTTT
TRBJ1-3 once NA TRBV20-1 CSARPDGPSGNTIYF TGCAGTGCTAGACCTGACGGACCTTCTGGAAACACCATATATTTT
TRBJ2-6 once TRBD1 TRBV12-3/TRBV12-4 CASTPGQGASGANVLTF TGTGCCAGCACCCCGGGACAGGGGGCGTCGGGGGCCAACGTCCTGACTTTC
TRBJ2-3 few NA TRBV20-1 CSARDPQGPDTQYF TGCAGTGCTAGAGATCCCCAGGGGCCAGATACGCAGTATTTT
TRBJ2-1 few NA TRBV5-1 CASSPGGPYNEQFF TGCGCCAGCAGCCCAGGGGGGCCTTACAATGAGCAGTTCTTC
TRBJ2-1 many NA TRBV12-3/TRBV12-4 CASTTPGQSYNEQFF TGTGCCAGCACTACCCCCGGACAGTCCTACAATGAGCAGTTCTTC
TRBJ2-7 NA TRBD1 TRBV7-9 CASSLGTGGSHEQYF TGTGCCAGCAGCTTAGGAACAGGGGGGTCCCACGAGCAGTACTTC
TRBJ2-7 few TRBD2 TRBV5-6 CASSSAGWASYEQYF TGTGCCAGCAGCTCAGCGGGATGGGCATCGTACGAGCAGTACTTC
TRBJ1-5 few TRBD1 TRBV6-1 CASSADRAWRPQHF TGTGCCAGCAGTGCAGACAGGGCCTGGCGTCCCCAGCATTTT
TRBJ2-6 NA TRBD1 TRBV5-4 CASPLGTGPSGANVLTF TGTGCCAGTCCCCTCGGGACAGGGCCGTCTGGGGCCAACGTCCTGACTTTC
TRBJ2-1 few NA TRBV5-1 CASSASMEQFF TGCGCCAGCAGCGCTAGCATGGAGCAGTTCTTC
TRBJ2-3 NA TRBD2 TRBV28 CASSLAGGVRDTQYF TGTGCCAGCAGTTTAGCGGGGGGGGTGAGGGATACGCAGTATTTT
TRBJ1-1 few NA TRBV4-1 CASSQTSVSNTEAFF TGCGCCAGCAGCCAAACCAGCGTGTCGAACACTGAAGCTTTCTTT
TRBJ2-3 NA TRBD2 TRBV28 CASSLAGDTTDTQYF TGTGCCAGCAGTCTAGCGGGGGACACCACAGATACGCAGTATTTT